This T cell receptor (beta chain) was found in a study of shared clonotypes between healthy human individuals. Study-wide context: A donor's plate count was three for CD4 naive and three for CD4 memory; CD8 naive had two and CD8 memory one.

As to this clone: What it recognizes is unknown.

CDR1 and CDR2 from the germline V gene are LNHDA and SQIVND (reference sequence). This CDR3 comprises 15 residues. The ends lost 5 bases at V and 4 bases at J; junction bases unmatched: 8. In the original processing: With immunoSEQ giving junction-only sequences and no quality scores, filtering differed. Sequencing was performed with immunoSEQ multiplex PCR; in TCRdb, only in-frame clones are kept and a portion is missing. From that table come the V and J calls and clone size; the DNA was used to work out D and trimming. The table lists about 2 million clones, about 95% of them singletons. As defined, naive CD8 cells were CD45RO-negative and positively selected for CCR7, with terminally differentiated effector memory CD45RA+ cells excluded. General study findings and limits: Across a handful of donors, naive CD4 shared around 5%, naive CD8 around 3.5%, memory CD4 less than 2.5%, memory CD8 approximately 0.4%. The sole specimen, blood, was sampled, and tissue repertoires likely differ.

Material: naive CD8+ T cells sorted from blood. This TCR derives from a young man in good health. The rearrangement uses TRBV19 and TRBJ2-7; 10 bases fit TRBD2. CDR3 region: CASSVLAGVLYEQYF. CDR3 in DNA: TGTGCCAGTAGTGTCCTAGCGGGAGTGTTGTACGAGCAGTACTTC.